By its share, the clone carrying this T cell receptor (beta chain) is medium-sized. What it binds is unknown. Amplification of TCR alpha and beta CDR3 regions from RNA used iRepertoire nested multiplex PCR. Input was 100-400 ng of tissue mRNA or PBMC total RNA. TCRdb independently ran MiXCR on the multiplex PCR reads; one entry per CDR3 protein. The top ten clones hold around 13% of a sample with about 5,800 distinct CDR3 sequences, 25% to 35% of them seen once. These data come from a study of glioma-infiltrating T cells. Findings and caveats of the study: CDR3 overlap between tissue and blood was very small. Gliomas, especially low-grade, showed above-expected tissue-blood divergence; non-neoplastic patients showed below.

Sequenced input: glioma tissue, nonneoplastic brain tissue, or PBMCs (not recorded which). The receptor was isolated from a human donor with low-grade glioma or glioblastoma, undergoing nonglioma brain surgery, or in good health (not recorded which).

The CDR3: CSATEKVEAFF. The CDR3 DNA is TGCAGTGCTACTGAGAAGGTCGAAGCTTTCTTT. The chain is built from TRBV20-1 and TRBJ1-1; D is undetermined. The CDR3 is made up of 11 amino acids. Germline V gene sequence: CDR1 DFQATT, CDR2 SNEGSKA (reference sequence). Trimming took 4 bases from V and 8 from J, leaving 11 bases between them.